The rows below give T cell receptor beta chains drawn from one sample of a study of a mutant IDH1 vaccine in newly diagnosed glioma. Produced via immunoSEQ multiplex PCR; TCRdb's table is partial and in-frame only. Here the sample spans approximately 25,000 clones, around 93% being singletons. The specimen was PBMCs, collected from a glioma patient treated with radiotherapy, temozolomide or both. The receptors shown here come from a man aged 40-49 years with glioma. Each CDR3 is given with its conserved first and last residue.

V	J	CDR3
TRBV11-3	TRBJ2-2	CASSGRDGDTGELFF
TRBV10-3	TRBJ1-2	CAISPGDYGYTF
TRBV30	TRBJ1-6	CAWSMSSYNSPLHF
TRBV7-8	TRBJ1-5	CASSHSGQGIQPQHF
TRBV6-6	TRBJ2-3	CASSSLDLGTDTQYF
TRBV9	TRBJ2-7	CASSAGGSSYEQYF
TRBV2	TRBJ1-5	CASQRGQGNQPQHF
TRBV6-8	TRBJ2-7	CASSYVAGGLSYEQYF
TRBV6-5	TRBJ1-1	CASSSWTGHTEAFF
TRBV10-3	TRBJ2-5	CAISEKQSQETQYF
TRBV5-1	TRBJ2-2	CASSLAKARNTGELFF
TRBV30	TRBJ2-7	CAWSVQGRYEQYF
TRBV21-1	TRBJ2-1	CASSLQLAGGSYNEQFF
TRBV6-1	TRBJ2-4	CASSEGSGGVNIQYF
TRBV9	TRBJ2-1	CASSVADTAREQFF
TRBV7-2	TRBJ2-7	CASSFTPALGQQGEQYF
TRBV11-3	TRBJ2-1	CASSPRTSGGRNEQFF
TRBV5-6	TRBJ1-5	CASSRWGDNQPQHF
TRBV6-1	TRBJ1-4	CASSRGRTNEKLFF
TRBV20-1	TRBJ2-5	CSAQRGETQYF
TRBV7-9	TRBJ1-2	CASSPPRIFDGYTF
TRBV7-9	TRBJ2-1	CASSLAGSGGWNEQFF
TRBV11-3	TRBJ2-3	CASSLEERGAEADTQYF
TRBV19	TRBJ2-7	CARRYEQYF
TRBV4-3	TRBJ2-2	CASSQIQGGGGELFF
TRBV30	TRBJ2-6	CAWSVRDRGLGANVLTF
TRBV18	TRBJ2-7	CASSPLGPYEQYF
TRBV7-3	TRBJ2-7	CASAMGGTDTYEQYF
TRBV5-1	TRBJ1-2	CASSPTSGNYGYTF
TRBV5-1	TRBJ1-2	CASSPSTGNYGYTF
TRBV7-6	TRBJ1-1	CASSLEAETEAFF
TRBV5-1	TRBJ2-7	CASRGRTYEQYF